A selection of T cell receptor beta chains follows, all from one sample in a study of OX40 agonist ivuxolimab in advanced cancers. Here immunoSEQ multiplex PCR was the method, and the copy in TCRdb shows in-frame clones only, minus some. Altogether about 110,000 clones are present, 85% to 95% being singletons, with the ten largest covering approximately 0.69%. The sequencing here drew on CD4+ or CD8+ T cells sorted from blood, taken in a trial of the OX40 agonist ivuxolimab. The receptor set was obtained from an adult with an advanced solid tumor such as melanoma, head and neck, liver or kidney cancer. Each CDR3 is given with its conserved first and last residue. The order of the fields is clone size, J gene, D gene, V gene, CDR3 protein, CDR3 DNA. The D gene is left open where the match is weak. The size of a clone is reported for some rows only, either as once, few or many, or as a class for expanded clones.

abundance: -; j_gene: TRBJ2-5; d_gene: TRBD1; v_gene: TRBV7-3; CDR3aa: CASSLQGEETQYF; CDR3nt: TGTGCCAGCAGCTTACAGGGGGAAGAGACCCAGTACTTC
abundance: -; j_gene: TRBJ2-4; d_gene: -; v_gene: TRBV5-4; CDR3aa: CASSPPEGAKNIQYF; CDR3nt: TGTGCCAGCAGCCCCCCGGAGGGAGCCAAAAACATTCAGTACTTC
abundance: once; j_gene: TRBJ2-7; d_gene: -; v_gene: TRBV12-5; CDR3aa: CASGPGGLSYEQYF; CDR3nt: TGTGCTAGTGGTCCCGGAGGGCTCTCCTACGAGCAGTACTTC
abundance: once; j_gene: TRBJ2-7; d_gene: -; v_gene: TRBV6-1; CDR3aa: CASSETSGYEQYF; CDR3nt: TGTGCCAGCAGTGAAACGTCAGGATACGAGCAGTACTTC
abundance: -; j_gene: TRBJ1-2; d_gene: -; v_gene: TRBV10-3; CDR3aa: CAISESQNYGYTF; CDR3nt: TGTGCCATCAGTGAGTCGCAAAACTATGGCTACACCTTC
abundance: -; j_gene: TRBJ2-7; d_gene: TRBD2; v_gene: TRBV7-6; CDR3aa: CASSLASSGGAGFSYEQYF; CDR3nt: TGTGCCAGCAGCTTAGCTTCTAGCGGGGGGGCCGGGTTTTCCTACGAGCAGTACTTC
abundance: -; j_gene: TRBJ1-2; d_gene: TRBD1; v_gene: TRBV7-9; CDR3aa: CASGTGAYGYTF; CDR3nt: TGTGCCAGCGGGACAGGAGCATATGGCTACACCTTC
abundance: -; j_gene: TRBJ1-5; d_gene: TRBD1; v_gene: TRBV6-5; CDR3aa: CASRPTDRSNQPQHF; CDR3nt: TGTGCCAGCAGACCCACGGACAGGAGCAATCAGCCCCAGCATTTT
abundance: -; j_gene: TRBJ2-1; d_gene: -; v_gene: TRBV5-4; CDR3aa: CASSLGPVVNEQFF; CDR3nt: TGTGCCAGCAGCTTGGGACCCGTTGTGAATGAGCAGTTCTTC
abundance: once; j_gene: TRBJ1-5; d_gene: -; v_gene: TRBV6-1; CDR3aa: CASSEGGGLQHF; CDR3nt: TGTGCCAGCAGTGAAGGAGGTGGATTGCAGCATTTT
abundance: once; j_gene: TRBJ1-1; d_gene: -; v_gene: TRBV6-6; CDR3aa: CASAPRLDTEAFF; CDR3nt: TGTGCCAGCGCCCCTCGACTGGACACTGAAGCTTTCTTT
abundance: -; j_gene: TRBJ1-3; d_gene: -; v_gene: TRBV7-9; CDR3aa: CASSFPGGNTIYF; CDR3nt: TGTGCCAGCAGCTTTCCTGGGGGAAACACCATATATTTT
abundance: -; j_gene: TRBJ2-1; d_gene: -; v_gene: TRBV19; CDR3aa: CASSDTGHSYNEQFF; CDR3nt: TGTGCCAGTAGTGACACGGGACACTCCTACAATGAGCAGTTCTTC
abundance: -; j_gene: TRBJ1-1; d_gene: TRBD1; v_gene: TRBV7-9; CDR3aa: CASSLETGRVTEAFF; CDR3nt: TGTGCCAGCAGCTTAGAGACAGGGAGAGTCACTGAAGCTTTCTTT
abundance: -; j_gene: TRBJ2-7; d_gene: -; v_gene: TRBV5-4; CDR3aa: CASSLDSTYEQYF; CDR3nt: TGTGCCAGCAGCTTAGACAGTACCTACGAGCAGTACTTC
abundance: once; j_gene: TRBJ1-1; d_gene: TRBD1; v_gene: TRBV6-1; CDR3aa: CASNPGQSMEAFF; CDR3nt: TGTGCCAGCAACCCGGGACAGTCTATGGAAGCTTTCTTT
abundance: -; j_gene: TRBJ2-7; d_gene: TRBD1; v_gene: TRBV30; CDR3aa: CASNGQGKSYEQYF; CDR3nt: TGTGCCTCGAACGGACAGGGGAAAAGCTACGAGCAGTACTTC
abundance: -; j_gene: TRBJ2-7; d_gene: -; v_gene: TRBV21-1; CDR3aa: CASSKGEGIHEQYF; CDR3nt: TGTGCCAGCAGCAAAGGGGAGGGAATCCACGAGCAGTACTTC
abundance: -; j_gene: TRBJ2-3; d_gene: -; v_gene: TRBV5-4; CDR3aa: CASSSGNSENQEYF; CDR3nt: TGTGCCAGCAGCTCCGGGAACAGCGAGAATCAGGAGTATTTT
abundance: -; j_gene: TRBJ2-3; d_gene: -; v_gene: TRBV7-9; CDR3aa: CASSFGGRTDTQYF; CDR3nt: TGTGCCAGCAGCTTCGGGGGTAGAACAGATACGCAGTATTTT
abundance: -; j_gene: TRBJ2-7; d_gene: TRBD1; v_gene: TRBV6-6; CDR3aa: CASRNGQALLQQYF; CDR3nt: TGTGCCAGCAGAAACGGACAGGCCCTATTGCAGCAGTACTTC
abundance: -; j_gene: TRBJ1-1; d_gene: -; v_gene: TRBV11-2; CDR3aa: CASSFEASDTEAFF; CDR3nt: TGTGCCAGCAGCTTTGAGGCCTCGGACACTGAAGCTTTCTTT
abundance: -; j_gene: TRBJ2-5; d_gene: -; v_gene: TRBV18; CDR3aa: CASSPEQVRQETQYF; CDR3nt: TGTGCCAGCTCGCCCGAACAGGTACGACAAGAGACCCAGTACTTC
abundance: once; j_gene: TRBJ2-2; d_gene: -; v_gene: TRBV6-5; CDR3aa: CASSYAGGGELFF; CDR3nt: TGTGCCAGCAGTTATGCCGGAGGCGGGGAGCTGTTTTTT
abundance: -; j_gene: TRBJ1-2; d_gene: -; v_gene: TRBV6-5; CDR3aa: CASSYKRQSNGYTF; CDR3nt: TGTGCCAGCAGTTACAAAAGACAGTCGAATGGCTACACCTTC
abundance: -; j_gene: TRBJ1-5; d_gene: TRBD1; v_gene: TRBV13; CDR3aa: CASSGTEANQPQHF; CDR3nt: TGTGCCAGCAGCGGGACAGAAGCAAATCAGCCCCAGCATTTT